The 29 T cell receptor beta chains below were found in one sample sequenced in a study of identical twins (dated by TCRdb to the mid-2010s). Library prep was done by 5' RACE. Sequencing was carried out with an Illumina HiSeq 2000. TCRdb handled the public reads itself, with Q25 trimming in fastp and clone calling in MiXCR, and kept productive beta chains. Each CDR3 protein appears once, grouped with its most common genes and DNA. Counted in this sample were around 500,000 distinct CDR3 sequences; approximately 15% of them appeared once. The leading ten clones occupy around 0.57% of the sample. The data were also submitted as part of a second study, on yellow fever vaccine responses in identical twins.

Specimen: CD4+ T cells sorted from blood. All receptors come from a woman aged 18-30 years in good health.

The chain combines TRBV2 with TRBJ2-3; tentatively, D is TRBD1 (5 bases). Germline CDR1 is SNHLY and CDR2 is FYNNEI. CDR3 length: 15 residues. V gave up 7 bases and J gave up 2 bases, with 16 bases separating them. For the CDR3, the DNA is TGTGCCAGCAACAGCAGGGCTATGGTCACAGATACGCAGTATTTT. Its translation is CASNSRAMVTDTQYF.

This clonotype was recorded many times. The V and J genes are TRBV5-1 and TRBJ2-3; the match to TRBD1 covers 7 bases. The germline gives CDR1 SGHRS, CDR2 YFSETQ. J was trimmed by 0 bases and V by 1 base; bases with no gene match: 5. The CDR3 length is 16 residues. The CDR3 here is CASSLTGTESTDTQYF. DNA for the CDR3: TGCGCCAGCAGCTTGACAGGGACAGAGAGCACAGATACGCAGTATTTT.

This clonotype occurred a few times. The CDR3 loop reads CASSPGFSSSGAYNEQFF. CDR3 DNA: TGCGCCAGCAGCCCGGGTTTCTCGTCGTCGGGGGCCTACAATGAGCAGTTCTTC. The J gene is TRBJ2-1, the V gene TRBV5-1, with a tentative D call TRBD2 (6 bases). V was cut by 4 bases and J by 2 bases, with 22 bases left in between. The CDR3 runs to 18 residues. The germline V gene encodes CDR1 SGHRS and CDR2 YFSETQ.

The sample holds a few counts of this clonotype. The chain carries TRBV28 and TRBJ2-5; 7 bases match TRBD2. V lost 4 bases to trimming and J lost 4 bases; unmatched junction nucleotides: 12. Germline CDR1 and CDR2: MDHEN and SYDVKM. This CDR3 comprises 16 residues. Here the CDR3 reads CASSSQRGGKVETQYF. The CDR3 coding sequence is TGTGCCAGCAGTTCACAAAGGGGAGGGAAGGTAGAGACCCAGTACTTC. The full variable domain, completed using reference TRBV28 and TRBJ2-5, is DVKVTQSSRYLVKRTGEKVFLECVQDMDHENMFWYRQDPGLGLRLIYFSYDVKMKEKGDIPEGYSVSREKKERFSLILESASTNQTSMYLCASSSQRGGKVETQYFGPGTRLLVL.

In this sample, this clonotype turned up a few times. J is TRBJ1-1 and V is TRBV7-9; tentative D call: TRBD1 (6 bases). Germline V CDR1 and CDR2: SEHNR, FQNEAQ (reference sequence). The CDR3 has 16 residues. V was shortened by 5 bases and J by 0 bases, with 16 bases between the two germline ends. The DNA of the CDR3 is TGTGCCAGCAGCCCCAAAGGGGGACCTTTGAACACTGAAGCTTTCTTT. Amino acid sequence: CASSPKGGPLNTEAFF.

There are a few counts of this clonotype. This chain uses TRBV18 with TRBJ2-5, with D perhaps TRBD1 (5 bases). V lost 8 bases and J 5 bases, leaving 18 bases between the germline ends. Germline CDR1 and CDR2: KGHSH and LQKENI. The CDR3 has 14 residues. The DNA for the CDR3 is TGTGCCAGCCAATCGTTGAAGGGGCTGGAGACCCAGTACTTC. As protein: CASQSLKGLETQYF.

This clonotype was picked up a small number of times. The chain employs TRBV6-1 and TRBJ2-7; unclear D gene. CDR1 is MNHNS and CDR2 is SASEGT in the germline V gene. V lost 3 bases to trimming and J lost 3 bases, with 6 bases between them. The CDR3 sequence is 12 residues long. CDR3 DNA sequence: TGTGCCAGCAGTGACAACTTCTACGAGCAGTACTTC. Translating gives CASSDNFYEQYF.

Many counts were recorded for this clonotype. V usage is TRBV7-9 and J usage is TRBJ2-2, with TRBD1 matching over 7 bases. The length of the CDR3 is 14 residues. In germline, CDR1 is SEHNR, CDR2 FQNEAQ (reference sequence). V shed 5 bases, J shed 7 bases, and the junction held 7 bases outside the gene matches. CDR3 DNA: TGTGCCAGCAGCGCGACAGGGTCCGTCGGGGAGCTGTTTTTT. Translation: CASSATGSVGELFF.

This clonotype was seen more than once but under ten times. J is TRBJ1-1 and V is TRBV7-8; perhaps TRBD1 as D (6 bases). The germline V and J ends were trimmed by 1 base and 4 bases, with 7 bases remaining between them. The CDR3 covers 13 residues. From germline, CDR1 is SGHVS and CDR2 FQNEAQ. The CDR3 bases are TGTGCCAGCAGCTTAGTGGGGGCCACTGAAGCTTTCTTT. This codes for CASSLVGATEAFF.

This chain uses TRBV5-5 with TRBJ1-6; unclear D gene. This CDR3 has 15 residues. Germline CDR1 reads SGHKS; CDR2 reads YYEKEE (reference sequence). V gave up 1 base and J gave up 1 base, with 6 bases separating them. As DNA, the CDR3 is TGTGCCAGCAGCTTGATGGGGTCCTATAATTCACCCCTCCACTTT. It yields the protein CASSLMGSYNSPLHF.

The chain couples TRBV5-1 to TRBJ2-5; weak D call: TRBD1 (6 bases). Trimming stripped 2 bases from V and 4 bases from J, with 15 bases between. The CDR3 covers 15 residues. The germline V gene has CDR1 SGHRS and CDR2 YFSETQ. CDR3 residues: CASSFQGKVIETQYF. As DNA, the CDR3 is TGCGCCAGCAGCTTTCAGGGGAAGGTGATAGAGACCCAGTACTTC. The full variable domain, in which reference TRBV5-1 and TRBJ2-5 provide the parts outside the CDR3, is KAGVTQTPRYLIKTRGQQVTLSCSPISGHRSVSWYQQTPGQGLQFLFEYFSETQRNKGNFPGRFSGRQFSNSRSEMNVSTLELGDSALYLCASSFQGKVIETQYFGPGTRLLVL.

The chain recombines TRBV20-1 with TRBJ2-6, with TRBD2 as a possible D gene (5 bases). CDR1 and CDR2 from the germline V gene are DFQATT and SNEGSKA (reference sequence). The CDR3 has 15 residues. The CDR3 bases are TGCAGCTATCGAAGAATAGCGACTGGGGCCAACGTCCTGACTTTC. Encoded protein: CSYRRIATGANVLTF.

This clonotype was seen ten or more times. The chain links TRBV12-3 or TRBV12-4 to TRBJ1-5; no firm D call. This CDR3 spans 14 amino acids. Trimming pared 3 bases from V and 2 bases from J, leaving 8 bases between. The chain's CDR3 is CASSFWERNQPQHF. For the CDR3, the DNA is TGTGCCAGCAGTTTTTGGGAGCGCAATCAGCCCCAGCATTTT.

The CDR3 DNA follows: TGTGCCACCAGCAGAGATCCGGGAGGACTCAGAGATACGCAGTATTTT. This codes for CATSRDPGGLRDTQYF. The chain uses TRBV15 and TRBJ2-3; 7 bases are a match to TRBD2. This CDR3 is 16 amino acids long. After removal of 0 bases from V and 5 bases from J, the junction contained 8 bases not matched to a gene. Germline CDR1 is LNHNV and CDR2 is YYDKDF (reference sequence).

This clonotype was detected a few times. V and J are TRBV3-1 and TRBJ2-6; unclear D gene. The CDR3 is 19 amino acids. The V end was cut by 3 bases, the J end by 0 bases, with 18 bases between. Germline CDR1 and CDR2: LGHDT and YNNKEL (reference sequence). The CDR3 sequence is CASSQGQARMSSGANVLTF. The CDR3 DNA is TGTGCCAGCAGCCAGGGTCAGGCCAGGATGAGCTCTGGGGCCAACGTCCTGACTTTC.

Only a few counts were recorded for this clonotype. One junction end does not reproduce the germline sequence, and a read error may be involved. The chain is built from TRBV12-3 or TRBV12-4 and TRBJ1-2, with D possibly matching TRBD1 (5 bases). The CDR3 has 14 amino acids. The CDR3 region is CASKIDSRGLGNTF. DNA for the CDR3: TGTGCCAGCAAAATTGACAGTAGGGGTCTTGGCAACACCTTC.

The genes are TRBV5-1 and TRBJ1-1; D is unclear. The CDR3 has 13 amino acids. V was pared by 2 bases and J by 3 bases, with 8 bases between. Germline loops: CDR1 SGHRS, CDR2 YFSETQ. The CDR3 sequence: CASSFLTDTEAFF. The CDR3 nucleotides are TGCGCCAGCAGCTTTCTTACAGACACTGAAGCTTTCTTT.

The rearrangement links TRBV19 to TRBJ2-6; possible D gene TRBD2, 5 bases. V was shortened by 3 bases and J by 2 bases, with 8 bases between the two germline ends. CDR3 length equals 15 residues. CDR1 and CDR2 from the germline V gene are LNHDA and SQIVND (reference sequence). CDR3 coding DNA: TGTGCCAGTAGTATTTGGGGAGCTGGGGCCAACGTCCTGACTTTC. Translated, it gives CASSIWGAGANVLTF.

The CDR3 coding sequence is TGTGCCAGCAGCCAAGAAGTCAGCAACTCCTACGAGCAGTACTTC. It translates to CASSQEVSNSYEQYF. The genes are TRBV3-1 and TRBJ2-7; no definite D call. The germline gives CDR1 LGHDT, CDR2 YNNKEL (reference sequence). The CDR3 runs 15 residues. Trimming left V 0 bases short and J 0 bases short, with 9 bases between.

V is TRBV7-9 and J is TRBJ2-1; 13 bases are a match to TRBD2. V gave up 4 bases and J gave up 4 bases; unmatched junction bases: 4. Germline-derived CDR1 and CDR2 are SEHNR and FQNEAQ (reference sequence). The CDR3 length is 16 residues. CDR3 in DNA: TGTGCCAGCAGCTATGGGACTAGCGGGAATTACAATGAGCAGTTCTTC. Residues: CASSYGTSGNYNEQFF.

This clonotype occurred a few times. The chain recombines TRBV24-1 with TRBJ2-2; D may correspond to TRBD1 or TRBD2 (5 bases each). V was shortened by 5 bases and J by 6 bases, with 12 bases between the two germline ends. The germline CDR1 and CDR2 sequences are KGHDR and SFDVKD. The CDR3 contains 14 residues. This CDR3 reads CATSGDGHAGELFF. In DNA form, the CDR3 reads TGTGCCACCAGTGGGGACGGACACGCCGGGGAGCTGTTTTTT.

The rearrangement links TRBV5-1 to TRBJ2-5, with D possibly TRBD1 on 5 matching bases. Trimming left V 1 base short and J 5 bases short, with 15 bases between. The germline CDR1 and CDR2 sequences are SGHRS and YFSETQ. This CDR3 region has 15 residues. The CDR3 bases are TGCGCCAGCAGCTTGATGGGGCAGGGCGGCGAGACCCAGTACTTC. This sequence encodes CASSLMGQGGETQYF.

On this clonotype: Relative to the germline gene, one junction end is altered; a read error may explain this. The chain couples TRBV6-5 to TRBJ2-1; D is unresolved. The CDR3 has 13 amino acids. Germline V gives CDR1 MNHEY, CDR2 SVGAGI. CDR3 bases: TGTGCCAGCAGTTACTCGTATGGTAATGAGCATTTCTTC. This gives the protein CASSYSYGNEHFF.

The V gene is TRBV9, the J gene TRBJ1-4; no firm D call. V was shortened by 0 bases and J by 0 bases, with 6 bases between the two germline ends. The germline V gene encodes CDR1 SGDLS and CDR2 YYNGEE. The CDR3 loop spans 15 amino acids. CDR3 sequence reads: CASSVGGTTNEKLFF. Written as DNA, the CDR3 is TGTGCCAGCAGCGTAGGCGGGACAACTAATGAAAAACTGTTTTTT. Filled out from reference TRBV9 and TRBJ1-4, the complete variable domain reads DSGVTQTPKHLITATGQRVTLRCSPRSGDLSVYWYQQSLDQGLQFLIQYYNGEERAKGNILERFSAQQFPDLHSELNLSSLELGDSALYFCASSVGGTTNEKLFFGSGTQLSVL.

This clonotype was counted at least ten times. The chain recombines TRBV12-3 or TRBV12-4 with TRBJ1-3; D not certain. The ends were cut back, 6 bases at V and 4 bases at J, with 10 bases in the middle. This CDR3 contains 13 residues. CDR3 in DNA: TGTGCCAGCAGCCCCCTACAGGGAAACACCATATATTTT. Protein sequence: CASSPLQGNTIYF.

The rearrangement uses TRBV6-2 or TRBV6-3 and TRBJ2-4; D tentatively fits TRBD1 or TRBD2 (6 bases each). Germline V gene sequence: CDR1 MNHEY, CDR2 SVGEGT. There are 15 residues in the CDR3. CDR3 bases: TGTGCTGCAGGAAGGGGGGAAATAGCGGCGGACATTCAGTACTTC. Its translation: CAAGRGEIAADIQYF.

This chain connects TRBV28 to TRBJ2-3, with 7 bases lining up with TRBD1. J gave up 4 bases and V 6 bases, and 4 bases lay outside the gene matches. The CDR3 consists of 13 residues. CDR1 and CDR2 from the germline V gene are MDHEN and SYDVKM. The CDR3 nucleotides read TGTGCCAGCAGACCTACAGGGGCAGATACGCAGTATTTT. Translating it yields CASRPTGADTQYF.

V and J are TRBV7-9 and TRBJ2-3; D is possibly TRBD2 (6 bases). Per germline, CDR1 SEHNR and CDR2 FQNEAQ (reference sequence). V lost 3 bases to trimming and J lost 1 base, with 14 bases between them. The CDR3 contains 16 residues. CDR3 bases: TGTGCCAGCAGCTTCGGCGGCGGGGCCCGCACAGATACGCAGTATTTT. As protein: CASSFGGGARTDTQYF.

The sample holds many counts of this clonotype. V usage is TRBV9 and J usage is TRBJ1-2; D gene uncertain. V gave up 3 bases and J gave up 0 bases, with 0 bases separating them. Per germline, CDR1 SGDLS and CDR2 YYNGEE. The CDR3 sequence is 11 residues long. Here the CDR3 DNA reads TGTGCCAGCAGCGCTAACTATGGCTACACCTTC. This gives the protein CASSANYGYTF.